This section outlines one TCR beta chain sequence together with its context. Its antigen is undetermined. TCRdb redid the calling of the RT-PCR reads with MiXCR, one entry per CDR3 protein. The sample includes roughly 700,000 distinct CDR3 sequences, about 15% of them seen just once. These data come from a study of response to subunit inactivated influenza vaccine. Notes on the study in general: The study's authors posited that every seasonal influenza vaccination enlists few new T cells.

The sample consisted of PBMCs from blood, taken roughly 2 weeks before vaccination. The receptor's source is a man in his fifties who received an inactivated influenza vaccine.

CDR3 DNA sequence: TGTGCCAGCAGCCGCCCGGGACAGGGGGCCGGGGAGCTGTTTTTT. This gives the protein CASSRPGQGAGELFF. The J gene is TRBJ2-2, the V gene TRBV4-2; 11 bases agree with TRBD1. The V gene's germline CDR1 is LGHNA and CDR2 YNFKEQ. The V gene end was trimmed by 4 bases and the J gene end by 6 bases; junction bases not matched to a gene: 4. CDR3 length: 15 amino acids.